What follows are 20 T cell receptor beta chains derived from one specimen sequenced in a study of CD8+ T cells in alopecia areata. The authors extracted RNA and reverse transcribed it into cDNA as the sequencing template. Libraries were prepared by immunoSEQ multiplex PCR; TCRdb keeps only in-frame clonotypes and omits some of them. The sample records 200,000 to 250,000 clones, under 80% being singletons. The sample consisted of CD4+ T cells sorted from blood, taken at week 0. The receptor source for this set is a human donor with alopecia areata.

The count of this clone is one. The chain uses TRBV10-3 and TRBJ1-1; 8 bases match TRBD1. The length of the CDR3 is 14 residues. J gave up 4 bases and V 4 bases, and 5 bases lay outside the gene matches. Germline lookup yields CDR1 ENHRY and CDR2 SYGVKD. CDR3 DNA: TGTGCCATCAGTGTGACAGGGGAGTCCACTGAAGCTTTCTTT. Translated, it gives CAISVTGESTEAFF.

This clone appeared a few times. This chain uses TRBV2 with TRBJ1-1, with a weak D call TRBD1 (6 bases). The CDR3 runs to 13 residues. Germline V gives CDR1 SNHLY, CDR2 FYNNEI. Trimming removed 8 bases from V and 8 bases from J, with 18 bases in between. The CDR3, as DNA: TGTGCCAGCCGATCCTACCCGACAGGCGAAGCTTTCTTT. It encodes CASRSYPTGEAFF.

The chain is built from TRBV27 and TRBJ1-1, with a weak D call TRBD1 (6 bases). The CDR3 sequence is 14 residues long. Deletions cut 5 bases from V and 4 bases from J, with 14 bases between. The V gene's germline CDR1 is MNHEY and CDR2 SMNVEV (reference sequence). CDR3 sequence reads: CASSAGQKGTEAFF. The CDR3 DNA sequence: TGTGCCAGCAGTGCCGGACAGAAGGGCACTGAAGCTTTCTTT.

This rearrangement joins TRBV29-1 to TRBJ1-2; 10 bases map to TRBD1. The CDR3 covers 15 residues. Trimming removed 4 bases from V and 4 bases from J; junction bases left unmatched: 9. Germline V gives CDR1 SQVTM, CDR2 ANQGSEA. The CDR3 DNA follows: TGCAGCGTTGCCGACGGCGGGGACAGGGGCTATGGCTACACCTTC. It is translated as CSVADGGDRGYGYTF.

The chain links TRBV9 to TRBJ2-7; D is tentatively TRBD1 or TRBD2 (6 bases each). V was pared by 0 bases and J by 5 bases, with 12 bases between. The CDR3 runs 14 residues. Per the germline V gene, CDR1 is SGDLS and CDR2 is YYNGEE. In DNA, the CDR3 is TGTGCCAGCAGCGTAGGGGGGGCTACGCACGAGCAGTACTTC. Its translation: CASSVGGATHEQYF.

Comment on this clone: The sample contains more than one DNA sequence encoding this CDR3. The gene calls are TRBV30 and TRBJ1-2; 8 bases are shared with TRBD1. This CDR3 contains 14 residues. V lost 3 bases, J lost 0 bases, and 3 bases stayed unmatched. Germline assignment: CDR1 GTSNPN and CDR2 SVGIG (reference sequence). The CDR3 region has the DNA TGTGCCTGGAGCGGACAGGGAGCTAACTATGGCTACACCTTC. It translates to CAWSGQGANYGYTF.

V gene TRBV30 combines with J gene TRBJ2-7, with D tentatively TRBD1 (7 bases). This CDR3 contains 15 residues. The germline V gene has CDR1 GTSNPN and CDR2 SVGIG (reference sequence). Trimming shortened V by 1 base and J by 3 bases, and 16 bases separated the two germline ends. The CDR3 sequence: CAWSELSQGGYEQYF. DNA of the CDR3: TGTGCCTGGAGTGAGTTAAGTCAGGGGGGCTACGAGCAGTACTTC.

V is TRBV29-1 and J is TRBJ2-2; D is tentatively TRBD1 or TRBD2 (6 bases each). The CDR3 sequence is 14 residues long. V was cut by 2 bases and J by 8 bases, with 15 bases left in between. From germline, CDR1 is SQVTM and CDR2 ANQGSEA. DNA of the CDR3: TGCAGCGTTGAATCCCGGGGGCTCACGGGGGAGCTGTTTTTT. Translation gives CSVESRGLTGELFF.

This clone was seen a few times. The CDR3 DNA follows: TGCAGTGTGGCTCGCGGAGAGACCCAGTACTTC. Amino acid sequence: CSVARGETQYF. V is TRBV20-1 and J is TRBJ2-5; D is unclear. The CDR3 spans 11 residues. Germline CDR1 and CDR2: DFQATT and SNEGSKA (reference sequence). V lost 7 bases to trimming and J lost 4 bases, with 10 bases between them.

This clone was seen a few times. J is TRBJ2-3 and V is TRBV29-1; the D gene is possibly TRBD1 (6 bases). Germline lookup yields CDR1 SQVTM and CDR2 ANQGSEA. V gave up 7 bases and J gave up 6 bases, with 11 bases separating them. The CDR3 runs to 11 residues. The DNA for the CDR3 is TGCAGCGCGAGTACAGGGGATACGCAGTATTTT. Its protein is CSASTGDTQYF.

V and J are TRBV5-6 and TRBJ2-7; TRBD1 matches 8 bases. This CDR3 contains 14 residues. The trim removed 3 bases at V and 5 bases at J, leaving 7 bases unmatched. Germline lookup yields CDR1 SGHDT and CDR2 YYEEEE. The CDR3 sequence is CASSSDRGLNEQYF. CDR3 bases: TGTGCCAGCAGCTCAGACAGGGGTTTAAACGAGCAGTACTTC. The complete variable domain, with remaining parts taken from reference TRBV5-6 and TRBJ2-7, reads DAGVTQSPTHLIKTRGQQVTLRCSPKSGHDTVSWYQQALGQGPQFIFQYYEEEERQRGNFPDRFSGHQFPNYSSELNVNALLLGDSALYLCASSSDRGLNEQYFGPGTRLTVT.

In its sample, this clone was seen a few times. The chain recombines TRBV5-6 with TRBJ2-3; 9 bases match TRBD1. The CDR3 contains 16 residues. Germline-derived CDR1 and CDR2 are SGHDT and YYEEEE. After removal of 0 bases from V and 3 bases from J, the junction contained 5 bases not matched to a gene. DNA for the CDR3: TGTGCCAGCAGCTTGGCGACAGGGGGTCAAACAGATACGCAGTATTTT. It translates to CASSLATGGQTDTQYF. Variable domain in full (rest from reference TRBV5-6 and TRBJ2-3): DAGVTQSPTHLIKTRGQQVTLRCSPKSGHDTVSWYQQALGQGPQFIFQYYEEEERQRGNFPDRFSGHQFPNYSSELNVNALLLGDSALYLCASSLATGGQTDTQYFGPGTRLTVL.

V and J are TRBV9 and TRBJ2-7; no clear D gene. V gave up 0 bases and J gave up 0 bases, with 10 bases separating them. The CDR3 has 15 amino acids. Germline V gene data show CDR1 as SGDLS and CDR2 as YYNGEE. DNA of the CDR3: TGTGCCAGCAGCGTAGGTCGGCTACCCTCCTACGAGCAGTACTTC. Its translation is CASSVGRLPSYEQYF.

J is TRBJ1-2 and V is TRBV30; 8 bases line up with TRBD1. J gave up 4 bases and V 3 bases, and 13 bases lay outside the gene matches. CDR1 GTSNPN and CDR2 SVGIG come from the germline V gene (reference sequence). The CDR3 covers 16 residues. The CDR3 bases are TGTGCCTGGAGGAACTATCCTGGACAGGGTACCTATGGCTACACCTTC. It codes for CAWRNYPGQGTYGYTF. Filled out from reference TRBV30 and TRBJ1-2, the complete variable domain reads SQTIHQWPATLVQPVGSPLSLECTVEGTSNPNLYWYRQAAGRGLQLLFYSVGIGQISSEVPQNLSASRPQDRQFILSSKKLLLSDSGFYLCAWRNYPGQGTYGYTFGSGTRLTVV.

This sequence joins TRBV9 and TRBJ2-5; D call uncertain. The germline V gene has CDR1 SGDLS and CDR2 YYNGEE. The CDR3 length is 15 residues. Trimming pared 0 bases from V and 1 base from J, leaving 10 bases between. The CDR3 nucleotides are TGTGCCAGCAGCGTAGCCGGACGTATCCAAGAGACCCAGTACTTC. This codes for CASSVAGRIQETQYF. Full variable domain (rest looked up from reference TRBV9 and TRBJ2-5): DSGVTQTPKHLITATGQRVTLRCSPRSGDLSVYWYQQSLDQGLQFLIQYYNGEERAKGNILERFSAQQFPDLHSELNLSSLELGDSALYFCASSVAGRIQETQYFGPGTRLLVL.

The chain carries TRBV30 and TRBJ1-1; D is undetermined. Germline CDR1 GTSNPN, CDR2 SVGIG (reference sequence). Trimming removed 4 bases at V and 0 bases at J, with 12 bases between. The CDR3 covers 14 residues. CDR3 region: CAWTRQAMNTEAFF. The CDR3 nucleotides read TGTGCCTGGACCCGACAAGCGATGAACACTGAAGCTTTCTTT.

V usage is TRBV30 and J usage is TRBJ2-7; TRBD1 might be the D (5 bases). This CDR3 comprises 13 residues. CDR1 and CDR2 from the germline V gene are GTSNPN and SVGIG (reference sequence). The V end was cut by 3 bases, the J end by 7 bases, with 16 bases between. The CDR3: CAWSRTGSGEQYF. Written as DNA, the CDR3 is TGTGCCTGGAGCCGGACCGGGTCAGGGGAGCAGTACTTC.

The chain is built from TRBV11-2 and TRBJ2-1; possibly TRBD2 for D (5 bases). Trimming left V 5 bases short and J 8 bases short, with 16 bases between. The CDR3 is made up of 14 amino acids. Germline V gene sequence: CDR1 SGHAT, CDR2 FQNNGV. The CDR3 nucleotides read TGTGCCAGCAGCCCCTTCGCCGGTAGCGATGAGCAGTTCTTC. Translation: CASSPFAGSDEQFF.

The chain combines TRBV7-2 with TRBJ2-7; D tentatively reads TRBD1 or TRBD2 (5 bases each). V was pared by 5 bases and J by 6 bases, with 17 bases between. The germline V gene has CDR1 SGHTA and CDR2 FQGNSA. The CDR3 runs to 14 residues. CDR3 DNA: TGTGCCAGCAGCGGCGGCTGGGGGTCTCTCGAGCAGTACTTC. It codes for CASSGGWGSLEQYF.

Remarks on this clone: At the DNA level, this CDR3 is encoded by other sequences in the same sample as well. The chain has TRBV5-1 and TRBJ2-3; D is possibly TRBD1 or TRBD2 (5 bases each). The CDR3 sequence is 14 residues long. From germline, CDR1 is SGHRS and CDR2 YFSETQ. The V end was cut by 0 bases, the J end by 0 bases, with 5 bases between. The CDR3 loop reads CASSLGGSTDTQYF. Here the CDR3 DNA reads TGCGCCAGCAGCTTGGGGGGGAGCACAGATACGCAGTATTTT.